This TCR beta chain was recovered during a study of cytomegalovirus exposure and HLA in healthy donors. Study in general: HLA-typed donors contributed some 87 million unique TCRs, which were held in an early data release.

V was clipped by 4 bases and J by 5 bases, with 15 bases between them. Per germline, CDR1 MNHNS and CDR2 SASEGT. The CDR3 is 15 residues long. All donors participated as healthy donors of bone marrow. The PCR made use of 60 Vbeta and 13 Jbeta primers. Some clones are missing from TCRdb's copy, which holds only in-frame ones; the method was immunoSEQ multiplex PCR. This sample has some 180,000 clones, with about four fifths found just once. Sequenced input: PBMCs. This receptor was obtained from a woman aged 25 to 45 in good health and CMV-seropositive. The J gene is TRBJ1-5, the V gene TRBV6-1; a weak D match, TRBD1 (5 bases). The chain's CDR3 is CASSVRRGLDQPQHF. In DNA form, the CDR3 reads TGTGCCAGCAGTGTTAGGAGGGGTCTGGATCAGCCCCAGCATTTT.